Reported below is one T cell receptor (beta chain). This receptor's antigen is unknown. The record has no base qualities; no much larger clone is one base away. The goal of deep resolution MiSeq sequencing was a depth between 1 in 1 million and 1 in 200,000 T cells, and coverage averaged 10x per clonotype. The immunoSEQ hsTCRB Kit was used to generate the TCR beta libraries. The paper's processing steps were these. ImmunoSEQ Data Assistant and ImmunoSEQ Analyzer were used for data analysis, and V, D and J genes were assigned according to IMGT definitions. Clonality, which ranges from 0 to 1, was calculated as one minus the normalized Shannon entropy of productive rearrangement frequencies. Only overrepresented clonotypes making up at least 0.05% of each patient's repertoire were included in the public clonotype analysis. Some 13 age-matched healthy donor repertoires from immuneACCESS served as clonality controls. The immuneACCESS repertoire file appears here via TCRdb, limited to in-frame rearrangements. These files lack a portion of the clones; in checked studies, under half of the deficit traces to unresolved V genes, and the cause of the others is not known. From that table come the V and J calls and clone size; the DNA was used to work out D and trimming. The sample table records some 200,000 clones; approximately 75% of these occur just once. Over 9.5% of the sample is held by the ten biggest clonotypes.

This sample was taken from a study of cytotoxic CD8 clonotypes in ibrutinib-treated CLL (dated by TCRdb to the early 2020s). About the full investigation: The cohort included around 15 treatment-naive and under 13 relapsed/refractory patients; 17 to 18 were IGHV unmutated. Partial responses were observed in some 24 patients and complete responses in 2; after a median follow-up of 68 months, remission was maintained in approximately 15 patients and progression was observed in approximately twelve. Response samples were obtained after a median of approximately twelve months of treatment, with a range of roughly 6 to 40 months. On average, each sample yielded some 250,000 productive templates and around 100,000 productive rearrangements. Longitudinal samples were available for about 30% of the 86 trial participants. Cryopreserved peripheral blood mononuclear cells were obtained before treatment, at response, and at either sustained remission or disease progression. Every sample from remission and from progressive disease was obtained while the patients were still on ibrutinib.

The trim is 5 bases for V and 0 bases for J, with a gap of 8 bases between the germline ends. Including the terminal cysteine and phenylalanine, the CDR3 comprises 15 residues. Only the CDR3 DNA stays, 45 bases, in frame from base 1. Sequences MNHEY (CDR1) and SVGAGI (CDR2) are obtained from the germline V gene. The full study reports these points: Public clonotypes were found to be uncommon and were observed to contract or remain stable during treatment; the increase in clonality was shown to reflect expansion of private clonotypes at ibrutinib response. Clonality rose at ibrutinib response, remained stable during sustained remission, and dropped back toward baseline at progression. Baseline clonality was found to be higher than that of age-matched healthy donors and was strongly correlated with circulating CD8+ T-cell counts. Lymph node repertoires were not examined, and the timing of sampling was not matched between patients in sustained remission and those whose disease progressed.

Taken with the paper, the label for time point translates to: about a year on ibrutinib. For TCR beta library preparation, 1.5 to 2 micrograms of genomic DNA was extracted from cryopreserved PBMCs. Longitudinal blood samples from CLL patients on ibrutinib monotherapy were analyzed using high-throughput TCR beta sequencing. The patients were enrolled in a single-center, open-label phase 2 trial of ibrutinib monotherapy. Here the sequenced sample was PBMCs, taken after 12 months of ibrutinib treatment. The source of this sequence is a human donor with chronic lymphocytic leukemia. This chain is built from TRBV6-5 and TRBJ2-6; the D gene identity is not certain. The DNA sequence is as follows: TGTGCCAGCAGTCCCTCTTACTCTGGGGCCAACGTCCTGACTTTC. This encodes CASSPSYSGANVLTF.